This T cell receptor (beta chain) comes out of a study of CD8+ T cells in alopecia areata. Turning to the study itself: Treatment of the treated patients consisted of oral tofacitinib, 5 to 10 mg twice daily. Study-wide results and limits: The link between baseline CD8+ expansion and response remains uncertain with one nonresponder. Shared TCR sequences were less clear between patients than in mice, possibly partly from HLA diversity.

cDNA serving as the sequencing template came from extracted, reverse transcribed RNA. Clones were sequenced by immunoSEQ multiplex PCR, and TCRdb holds only the in-frame ones, with some missing. The sample consists of approximately 220,000 clones, roughly two fifths of them appearing once. Only a few counts were recorded for this clone. As yet, its antigen is unknown. Germline loops: CDR1 SGHVS, CDR2 FNYEAQ. This CDR3 contains 12 residues. The V end was cut by 5 bases, the J end by 4 bases, with 8 bases between. Treatment described: oral pan-JAK inhibitor, 5-10 mg twice daily. PBMCs were stained for CD3, CD4 and CD8, and CD4+ and CD8+ T cells were sorted.

The specimen comprised CD4+ T cells sorted from blood, sampled between weeks 30 and 35, from a patient treated with tofacitinib. The TCR originated in a human donor with alopecia areata. This sequence joins TRBV7-6 and TRBJ1-1; perhaps TRBD1 as D (5 bases). The CDR3 sequence is CASSGAGTEAFF. CDR3 bases: TGTGCCAGCAGCGGGGCCGGCACTGAAGCTTTCTTT. The full variable domain, completed using reference TRBV7-6 and TRBJ1-1, is GAGVSQSPRYKVTKRGQDVALRCDPISGHVSLYWYRQALGQGPEFLTYFNYEAQQDKSGLPNDRFSAERPEGSISTLTIQRTEQRDSAMYRCASSGAGTEAFFGQGTRLTVV.